The clone carrying this T cell receptor beta chain has only a few counts. Its antigen is currently unknown. This entry belongs to a study of T-cell reconstitution after alpha-beta-depleted transplantation in children. Findings of the study overall: Surviving recipient T cells and thymic progenitors accounted for the high day-60 TCRbeta diversity observed in some patients.

A library of TCRbeta sequences, prepared with unique molecular identifiers, was generated. Via MiXCR, TCRdb re-called the PCR reads, giving one row per CDR3 protein. The sample shows around 76,000 distinct CDR3 sequences, roughly 18% of them seen only once. The sample consisted of PBMCs, mostly from graft donor cells, taken 360 days after TCRalphabeta/CD19-depleted stem cell transplant. The clonotype originates from a male patient aged 2-15 years who had a stem cell transplant for acute lymphoblastic leukemia, so the T cells may come from the graft donor.

CDR3 sequence reads: CASSVRGTKRETQYF. CDR3 coding DNA: TGCGCCAGCAGCGTCCGTGGGACAAAGAGAGAGACCCAGTACTTC. The rearrangement joins TRBV5-1 to TRBJ2-5; TRBD1 might be the D (6 bases). V shed 4 bases and J shed 4 bases, with 17 bases lying between them. Germline V gene data show CDR1 as SGHRS and CDR2 as YFSETQ. The length of the CDR3 is 15 residues.